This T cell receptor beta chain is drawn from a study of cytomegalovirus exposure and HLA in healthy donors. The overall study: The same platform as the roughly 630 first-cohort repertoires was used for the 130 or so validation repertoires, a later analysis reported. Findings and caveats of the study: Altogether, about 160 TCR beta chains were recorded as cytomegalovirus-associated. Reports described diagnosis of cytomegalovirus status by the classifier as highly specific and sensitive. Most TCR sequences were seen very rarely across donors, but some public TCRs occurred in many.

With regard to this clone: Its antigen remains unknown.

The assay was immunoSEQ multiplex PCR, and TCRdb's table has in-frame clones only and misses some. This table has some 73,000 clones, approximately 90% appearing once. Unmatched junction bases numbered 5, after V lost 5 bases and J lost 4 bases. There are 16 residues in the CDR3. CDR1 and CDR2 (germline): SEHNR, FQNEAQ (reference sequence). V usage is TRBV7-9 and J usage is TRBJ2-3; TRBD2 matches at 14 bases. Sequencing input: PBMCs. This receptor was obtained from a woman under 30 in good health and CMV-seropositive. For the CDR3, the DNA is TGTGCCAGCAGCAGGGGACTAGCGGGAGTAGCAGATACGCAGTATTTT. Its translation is CASSRGLAGVADTQYF.